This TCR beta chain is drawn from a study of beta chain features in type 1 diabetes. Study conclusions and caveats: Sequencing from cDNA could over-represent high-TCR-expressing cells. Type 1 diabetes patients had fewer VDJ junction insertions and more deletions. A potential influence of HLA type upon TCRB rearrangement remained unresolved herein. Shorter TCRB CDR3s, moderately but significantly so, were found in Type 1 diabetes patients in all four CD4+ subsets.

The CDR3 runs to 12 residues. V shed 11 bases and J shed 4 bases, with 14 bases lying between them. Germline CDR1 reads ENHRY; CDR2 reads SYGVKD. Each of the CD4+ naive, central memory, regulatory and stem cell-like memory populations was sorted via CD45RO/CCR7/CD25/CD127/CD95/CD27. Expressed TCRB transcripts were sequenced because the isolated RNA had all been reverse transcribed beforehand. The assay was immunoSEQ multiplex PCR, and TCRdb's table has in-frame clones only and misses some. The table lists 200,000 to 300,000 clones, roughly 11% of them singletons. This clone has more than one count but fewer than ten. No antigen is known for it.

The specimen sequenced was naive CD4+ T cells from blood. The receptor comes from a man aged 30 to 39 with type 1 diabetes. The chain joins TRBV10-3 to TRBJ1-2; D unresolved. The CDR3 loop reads CALSPGGYGYTF. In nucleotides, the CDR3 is TGTGCCTTATCCCCGGGTGGCTATGGCTACACCTTC.